One sample yielded the 12 T cell receptor beta chains listed below, sequenced in a study of blood T cell repertoires in COVID-19. TCRdb keeps only in-frame clones here, not all; method: immunoSEQ multiplex PCR. The table has roughly 300,000 clones, 90% seen once. The sample consisted of PBMCs or T cells enriched from blood (not recorded which). Receptors originate from a woman aged 30 to 39 who had recovered from COVID-19.

In its sample, this clone was seen once. The chain has TRBV3-1 (or the pseudogene TRBV3-2) and TRBJ2-1, with D unclear. The CDR3 consists of 13 residues. The ends were cut back, 0 bases at V and 12 bases at J, with 12 bases in the middle. The germline V gene has CDR1 LGHDT and CDR2 YNNKEL (reference sequence). The CDR3 DNA sequence: TGTGCCAGCAGCCAAGAGGCCGCACGAGGGCAGTTCTTC. It yields the protein CASSQEAARGQFF.

J is TRBJ2-4 and V is TRBV28; D may be TRBD1 (6 bases). CDR1 is MDHEN, CDR2 SYDVKM, per germline. This CDR3 contains 14 residues. Trimming removed 6 bases from V and 4 bases from J, with 13 bases in between. The CDR3 DNA reads TGTGCCAGCAGCCCCACAGGGAGTAAAAACATTCAGTACTTC. It encodes CASSPTGSKNIQYF.

The chain employs TRBV19 and TRBJ1-1; weak D call: TRBD1 (6 bases). The V gene lost 6 bases and the J gene lost 1 base, with 9 bases spanning the gap. The CDR3 loop spans 13 amino acids. Germline CDR1 reads LNHDA; CDR2 reads SQIVND (reference sequence). CDR3 amino acids: CASRRTANTEAFF. The CDR3 DNA sequence: TGTGCCAGTAGAAGGACAGCGAACACTGAAGCTTTCTTT.

The chain couples TRBV7-2 to TRBJ2-1, with D maybe TRBD2 (5 bases). V lost 3 bases, J lost 3 bases, and 12 bases lay in between. CDR3 size: 15 residues. Germline loops: CDR1 SGHTA, CDR2 FQGNSA. The CDR3 region is CASSFDYNVYNEQFF. The CDR3 DNA follows: TGTGCCAGCAGCTTTGACTACAACGTCTACAATGAGCAGTTCTTC.

The chain carries TRBV28 and TRBJ1-5; D gene ambiguous. The ends were cut back, 10 bases at V and 1 base at J, with 23 bases in the middle. Germline values: CDR1 MDHEN, CDR2 SYDVKM. The CDR3 runs 17 residues. CDR3 protein: CAIPHRWREISNQPQHF. In nucleotides, the CDR3 is TGTGCCATCCCTCACCGGTGGAGGGAAATCAGCAATCAGCCCCAGCATTTT.

This clone has a handful of counts. V is TRBV30 and J is TRBJ1-4; D perhaps matches TRBD1 (5 bases). CDR1 GTSNPN and CDR2 SVGIG come from the germline V gene (reference sequence). V was clipped by 8 bases and J by 7 bases, with 17 bases between them. This CDR3 is 13 amino acids long. Here the CDR3 DNA reads TGTGCCCACATACAGGAAGGCAGTGAAAAACTGTTTTTT. Amino acids: CAHIQEGSEKLFF.

A remark on this clone: Distinct nucleotide sequences in the sample also encode this CDR3. The gene calls are TRBV28 and TRBJ1-1; the D gene is possibly TRBD1 (6 bases). Per the germline V gene, CDR1 is MDHEN and CDR2 is SYDVKM. The CDR3 runs to 14 residues. V was shortened by 6 bases and J by 2 bases, with 13 bases between the two germline ends. CDR3 amino acids: CASSLGQLNTEAFF. The CDR3 nucleotides are TGTGCCAGCAGCCTAGGACAGTTAAACACTGAAGCTTTCTTT.

This chain links TRBV5-8 with TRBJ1-5; 8 nucleotides agree with TRBD1. Trimming cost V 10 bases and J 3 bases; bases outside gene matches: 9. The germline CDR1 and CDR2 sequences are SGHTS and YDEGEE. The CDR3 totals 14 residues. Here the CDR3 reads CAGGTGDSNQPQHF. DNA for the CDR3: TGTGCCGGGGGGACAGGAGATTCCAATCAGCCCCAGCATTTT.

The rearrangement links TRBV5-1 to TRBJ1-1, with 8 bases that match TRBD1. J was trimmed by 4 bases and V by 3 bases; bases with no gene match: 5. Germline CDR1 SGHRS, CDR2 YFSETQ. The CDR3 loop spans 14 amino acids. The CDR3 here is CASSSQGVSTEAFF. The CDR3 DNA reads as TGCGCCAGCAGCTCACAGGGGGTGAGCACTGAAGCTTTCTTT.

V usage is TRBV11-2 and J usage is TRBJ2-7, with D possibly matching TRBD1 (5 bases). The germline V gene has CDR1 SGHAT and CDR2 FQNNGV. V shed 2 bases and J shed 0 bases, with 14 bases lying between them. There are 16 residues in the CDR3. The CDR3 spells CASSLNLDTSSYEQYF. Written as DNA, the CDR3 is TGTGCCAGCAGCTTAAATCTGGACACCAGCTCCTACGAGCAGTACTTC.

This chain uses TRBV27 with TRBJ1-3, with 7 nucleotides matching TRBD1. V dropped 5 bases and J dropped 4; count of bases not matched to a gene: 2. Germline V CDR1 and CDR2: MNHEY, SMNVEV (reference sequence). The CDR3 is 13 residues long. The chain's CDR3 is CASSRQGGNTIYF. The CDR3, as DNA: TGTGCCAGCAGTCGACAGGGAGGAAACACCATATATTTT.

The chain recombines TRBV19 with TRBJ2-7; 13 bases align to TRBD2. The CDR3 extends over 14 amino acids. Germline CDR1 and CDR2: LNHDA and SQIVND (reference sequence). Trimming took 7 bases from V and 5 from J; bases not matched to a gene: 5. The DNA for the CDR3 is TGTGCCAGTACACGGACTAGCGGGAGCAACGAGCAGTACTTC. As protein: CASTRTSGSNEQYF.